These T cell receptor beta chains were read from a single sample in a study of blood T cell repertoires in COVID-19. Assay used: immunoSEQ multiplex PCR; TCRdb lists only in-frame clones, some missing. The sample lists fewer than 450,000 clones; about 90% were seen once. Sequencing was done on a sample of PBMCs or T cells enriched from blood (not recorded which). The receptor set was obtained from a woman under 40 who had recovered from COVID-19. The CDR3 runs from the conserved cysteine through the conserved F or W. A D gene is named only where the DNA matches it firmly. Not every row has a clone size; where given, it reads once, few, many or a size class.

TRBJ1-2,TRBV28,-,-,TGTGCCAGCAGTCCTCCCCCGGGACTGAATAACTATGGCTACACCTTC,CASSPPPGLNNYGYTF
TRBJ1-2,TRBV7-9,-,-,TGTGCCAGCAGCTTAGTCAGGGAAGCTAACTATGGCTACACCTTC,CASSLVREANYGYTF
TRBJ2-1,TRBV9,-,TRBD1,TGTGCCAGCAGCGTAGTTACATCTTCCGGGACAGGGATTTACAATGAGCAGTTCTTC,CASSVVTSSGTGIYNEQFF
TRBJ1-4,TRBV2,few,-,TGTGCCAGCAGTGTTGGGGGGACCCCCGGAGAAAAACTGTTTTTT,CASSVGGTPGEKLFF
TRBJ1-2,TRBV30,-,-,TGTGCCTGGAGTGTACGGGGGTCTAACTATGGCTACACCTTC,CAWSVRGSNYGYTF
TRBJ2-5,TRBV5-1,-,-,TGCGCCAGCAGCTTAGGTCAGGGAGGTGGGACCCAGTACTTC,CASSLGQGGGTQYF
TRBJ2-3,TRBV28,-,TRBD2,TGTGCCAGCAGTTCACCGGGAGGGACTAGCGGGGGTTTGTCCTCTCGCACAGATACGCAGTATTTT,CASSSPGGTSGGLSSRTDTQYF
TRBJ2-4,TRBV6-5,-,-,TGTGCCAGCAGTACAACAGGAAACATTCAGTACTTC,CASSTTGNIQYF
TRBJ1-4,TRBV4-1,-,-,TGCGCCAGCAGCCAAGTAGGGACTCCTTCGGAAAAACTGTTTTTT,CASSQVGTPSEKLFF
TRBJ2-7,TRBV5-6,-,TRBD2,TGTGCCAGCAGCTTCCTAGCGGGGCCTAGCTCCTACGAGCAGTACTTC,CASSFLAGPSSYEQYF
TRBJ2-1,TRBV7-2,-,TRBD2,TGTGCCAGCAGCACCATAGCGGGGGACTACAATGAGCAGTTCTTC,CASSTIAGDYNEQFF
TRBJ1-5,TRBV11-2,-,TRBD1,TGTGCCAGCAGCTTAGAAGGGACAGGGGCCAATCAGCCCCAGCATTTT,CASSLEGTGANQPQHF
TRBJ1-4,TRBV5-1,-,-,TGCGCCAGCAGCTTCTCCGGTCGGGGAGTTGGTCGAGAAAAACTGTTTTTT,CASSFSGRGVGREKLFF
TRBJ2-7,TRBV9,-,TRBD2,TGTGCCAGCAGCGTCGGAGGGCTAGCGGGGACCTACGAGCAGTACTTC,CASSVGGLAGTYEQYF
TRBJ1-3,TRBV7-2,few,-,TGTGCCAGCAGCCCCAGGGGTTACTCTGGAAACACCATATATTTT,CASSPRGYSGNTIYF
TRBJ1-1,TRBV27,-,-,TGTGCCAGCAGTCCACGGGTATCGAACACTGAAGCTTTCTTT,CASSPRVSNTEAFF
TRBJ1-2,TRBV28,-,TRBD1,TGTGCCAGCAGTCCAGGGGGCGCTGGCTATGGCTACACCTTC,CASSPGGAGYGYTF
TRBJ1-3,TRBV7-2,-,-,TGTGCCAGCAGCTACCGTCAGGGTGGAAACACCATATATTTT,CASSYRQGGNTIYF
TRBJ2-5,TRBV5-1,-,-,TGCGCCAGCAGCTTGGCCGACAGAGTACAAGAGACCCAGTACTTC,CASSLADRVQETQYF
TRBJ2-5,TRBV13,-,TRBD1,TGTGCCAGCAGCTTAACCCCAGACAGGGAAGCCCGGGAGACCCAGTACTTC,CASSLTPDREARETQYF
TRBJ2-4,TRBV28,-,TRBD1,TGTGCCAGCAGTCTTAATCAGGGGGACCGGGCCAAAAACATTCAGTACTTC,CASSLNQGDRAKNIQYF
TRBJ1-4,TRBV7-2,once,-,TGTGCCAGCAGCTTAGCTCCCGCAACTAATGAAAAACTGTTTTTT,CASSLAPATNEKLFF
TRBJ1-1,TRBV4-3,-,-,TGCGCCAGCAGCCAATACAGGGTCGGCACTGAAGCTTTCTTT,CASSQYRVGTEAFF
TRBJ2-2,TRBV3-1/TRBV3-2,-,TRBD2,TGTGCCAGCAGCCAAGACCCCGCTAGCGGGGTCACCGGGGAGCTGTTTTTT,CASSQDPASGVTGELFF
TRBJ2-1,TRBV4-3,-,TRBD2,TGCGCCAGCAGCCAAGTTCCGGCGGGGGGGACCTACAATGAGCAGTTCTTC,CASSQVPAGGTYNEQFF
TRBJ1-2,TRBV28,-,-,TGTGCCAGCAGTCCCCATGTTGGGGGTCCGGGGGTGGTTCACACCTTC,CASSPHVGGPGVVHTF